A single T cell receptor (beta chain) is shown here with its context. Its binding antigen is unknown. Per-base qualities were not stored, and no clone one base away is much larger. These data come from a study of blood T cell repertoires in COVID-19 (dated by TCRdb to between 2020 and 2021). For context, the study as a whole: Samples covering the acute and convalescent phases of COVID-19 were provided by collaborators in the United States, Italy and Spain. The prospective study material was composed of cDNA or gDNA derived from T cells, B-cell-depleted T cells, or PBMCs. The samples were drawn from two sources: the first 160 participants of the ongoing ImmuneRACE study, and approximately 1,300 subjects contributed by 6 global collaborators. Where available, HLA class I and class II types were taken from metadata supplied by the sample provider and were not determined by assay-based typing. Sample metadata almost always included a de-identified subject ID, COVID-19 status, age in years and sex. Deeply sampled blood TCRbeta repertoires from subjects exposed to, actively infected with, or recovered from COVID-19 were included in the dataset. A freely available public database, intended as a resource for researchers studying the immune response to SARS-CoV-2, is where the repertoires were released.

Points the paper makes about the study in general: The quantity of clinical and demographic metadata differed by source and by participant and was supplied without curation.

One collaborating source in Seattle enrolled patients while the patients were actively infected and followed the patients over time throughout the course of disease. The collaborating institutions used their own protocols to collect whole blood in K2EDTA tubes. For TCRbeta analysis, collaborators shipped samples in one of three forms: frozen whole blood, isolated PBMCs, or DNA extracted from either of those sample types. The CDR3, from cysteine to phenylalanine, totals 12 residues. The sequence is cut down to CDR3 DNA, 36 bases in frame from base 1. As encoded in the germline V gene (reference sequence), CDR1 is GTSNPN while CDR2 is SVGIG. Trimming takes 2 bases from V and 9 bases from J, and the germline ends sit 11 bases apart. TCRbeta CDR3 regions were amplified from genomic DNA using the immunoSEQ Assay, a bias-controlled multiplex PCR. The authors' pipeline ran thus. The number of nucleated cells in each sample was estimated from the amplification of reference gene primers within the assay. To quantify the absolute abundance of each unique TCRbeta CDR3 rearrangement, sequence reads were collapsed and filtered. For each sample, productive Simpson clonality was calculated as the square root of Simpson's diversity index across productive rearrangements. TCRdb retrieved this table from immuneACCESS and kept in-frame rearrangements only. Not all clones are present; in checked studies, unresolved V genes account for under half, and no reason is known for the remainder. The D gene and trimming were derived from the DNA, and the V and J assignments and clone size from that table. The sample table contains 70,000 to 100,000 clones; only one count was recorded for 87% of them. The top ten hold around 20% of the sample.

The chain links TRBV30 with TRBJ1-5; tentative D gene TRBD1, with 5 bases matching. The sequence was collected from a woman aged 55-70 years with COVID-19, enrolled during active disease. The specimen was peripheral blood. The CDR3 region: CAWSSVGGPQHF. Here is the DNA: TGTGCCTGGAGTTCCGTCGGGGGGCCCCAGCATTTT.